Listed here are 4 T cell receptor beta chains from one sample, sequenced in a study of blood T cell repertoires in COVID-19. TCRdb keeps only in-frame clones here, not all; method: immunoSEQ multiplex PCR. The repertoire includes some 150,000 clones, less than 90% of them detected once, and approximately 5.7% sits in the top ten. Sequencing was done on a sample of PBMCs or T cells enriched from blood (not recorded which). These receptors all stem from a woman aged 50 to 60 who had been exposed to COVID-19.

The CDR3 region is CASSRTTGVTEAFF. Written as DNA, the CDR3 is TGTGCCAGTAGTAGGACAACAGGGGTCACTGAAGCTTTCTTT. The V gene is TRBV19, the J gene TRBJ1-1, with 7 bases identical to TRBD1. The CDR3 has 14 amino acids. With V trimmed by 4 bases and J by 4 bases, 6 bases remained unmatched. In germline, CDR1 is LNHDA, CDR2 SQIVND (reference sequence).

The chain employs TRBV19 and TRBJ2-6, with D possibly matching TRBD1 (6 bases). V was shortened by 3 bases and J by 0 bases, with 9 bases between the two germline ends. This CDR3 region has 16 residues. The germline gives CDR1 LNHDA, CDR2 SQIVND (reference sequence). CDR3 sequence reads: CASSIGTLSGANVLTF. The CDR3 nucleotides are TGTGCCAGTAGTATTGGGACACTCTCTGGGGCCAACGTCCTGACTTTC. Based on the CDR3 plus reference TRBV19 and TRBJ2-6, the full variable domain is DGGITQSPKYLFRKEGQNVTLSCEQNLNHDAMYWYRQDPGQGLRLIYYSQIVNDFQKGDIAEGYSVSREKKESFPLTVTSAQKNPTAFYLCASSIGTLSGANVLTFGAGSRLTVL.

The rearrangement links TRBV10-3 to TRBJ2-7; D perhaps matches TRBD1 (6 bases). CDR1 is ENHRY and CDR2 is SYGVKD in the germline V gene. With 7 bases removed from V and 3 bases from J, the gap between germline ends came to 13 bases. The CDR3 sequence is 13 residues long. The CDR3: CAITLGQNYEQYF. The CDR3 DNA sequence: TGTGCCATCACCCTTGGACAGAACTACGAGCAGTACTTC.

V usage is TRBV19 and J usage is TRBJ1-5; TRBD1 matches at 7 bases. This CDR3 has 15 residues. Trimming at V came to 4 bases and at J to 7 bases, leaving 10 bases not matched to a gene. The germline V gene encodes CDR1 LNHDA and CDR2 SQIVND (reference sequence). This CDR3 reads CASSNPRGGRQPQHF. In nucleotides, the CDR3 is TGTGCCAGTAGTAACCCCCGAGGGGGCAGACAGCCCCAGCATTTT.